Listed below are T cell receptor beta chains from one sample, sequenced in a study of cytomegalovirus exposure and HLA in healthy donors. TCRdb keeps only in-frame clones here, not all; method: immunoSEQ multiplex PCR. The table lists 70,000 or so clones, approximately 82% of them singletons. The source material was PBMCs. Receptors were obtained from a young man in good health and CMV-seronegative. The CDR3 runs from the conserved cysteine through the conserved F or W. The order of the fields is V gene, J gene, CDR3 protein.

>TRBV2|TRBJ1-1
CASSEIRGAHAEAFF
>TRBV6-6|TRBJ1-6
CASRAGISSPLHF
>TRBV6-1|TRBJ2-5
CASRLGGAQTQYF
>TRBV5-4|TRBJ2-5
CASSTGLGETQYF
>TRBV19|TRBJ1-2
CASSIIFQGYGYTF
>TRBV7-3|TRBJ2-3
CASSHPSEDTQYF
>TRBV7-9|TRBJ2-1
CASSSQPGTTASEQFF
>TRBV28|TRBJ1-4
CASSFPGTGTAATNEKLFF
>TRBV25-1|TRBJ2-2
CASTQLNTGELFF
>TRBV6-5|TRBJ2-1
CASSRGQVGGNEQFF
>TRBV19|TRBJ1-1
CASSIGQGAFGTEAFF
>TRBV30|TRBJ1-2
CAWSPLGQGLRGYTF
>TRBV7-6|TRBJ2-7
CASSLYPDSSYEQYF
>TRBV4-3|TRBJ2-7
CASSQLGESYEQYF
>TRBV7-3|TRBJ2-1
CASSLAGGDYNEQFF
>TRBV6-5|TRBJ2-7
CATRTGVSSEQYF
>TRBV29-1|TRBJ2-5
CSVRIAGSQETQYF
>TRBV10-2|TRBJ2-2
CASNNRERNGELFF
>TRBV18|TRBJ2-1
CASSATRQGSYNEQFF
>TRBV7-3|TRBJ1-5
CASSFQGYSNQPQHF
>TRBV5-4|TRBJ2-3
CASSLAVGQGDTQYF